A selection of T cell receptor beta chains follows, all from one sample in a study of OX40 agonist ivuxolimab in advanced cancers. The assay was immunoSEQ multiplex PCR, and TCRdb's table has in-frame clones only and misses some. The data show 97,000 or so clones, with around 90% seen just once and around 0.16% held by the top ten. The input for sequencing was CD4+ or CD8+ T cells sorted from blood, taken in a trial of the OX40 agonist ivuxolimab. These receptors were taken from an adult with an advanced solid tumor such as melanoma, head and neck, liver or kidney cancer. Both conserved end residues are trimmed from each CDR3.

ASSLKLAGSVSTDTQY TRBJ2-3 TRBV7-8
AWSVRRRTDTQY TRBJ2-3 TRBV30
ASSASTGSRGYNSPLH TRBJ1-6 TRBV5-1
ASRGTLLNTGELF TRBJ2-2 TRBV5-1
ASSPDVGTQY TRBJ2-5 TRBV7-9
ASSLGAGSEEKLF TRBJ1-4 TRBV7-9
ASSSSHDTEAF TRBJ1-1 TRBV19
ASSSIPGALNTEAF TRBJ1-1 TRBV7-6
ASSHRGYGANVLT TRBJ2-6 TRBV11-2
ASSFGGRVNNEQF TRBJ2-1 TRBV28
ASSLGGVGRNEQF TRBJ2-1 TRBV7-2
ASSEPGPSTDTQY TRBJ2-3 TRBV28
AWGGIAYEQY TRBJ2-7 TRBV30
AWSRNTWDGYT TRBJ1-2 TRBV30
ASSWTGTSNQPQH TRBJ1-5 TRBV5-1
ASSPNLASYNEQF TRBJ2-1 TRBV2
ASRPTGRDTGELF TRBJ2-2 TRBV5-1
ASSLLLGVQY TRBJ2-7 TRBV28
ASSLGTAPNYGYT TRBJ1-2 TRBV5-1
ASSLGHAWKAF TRBJ1-1 TRBV11-2